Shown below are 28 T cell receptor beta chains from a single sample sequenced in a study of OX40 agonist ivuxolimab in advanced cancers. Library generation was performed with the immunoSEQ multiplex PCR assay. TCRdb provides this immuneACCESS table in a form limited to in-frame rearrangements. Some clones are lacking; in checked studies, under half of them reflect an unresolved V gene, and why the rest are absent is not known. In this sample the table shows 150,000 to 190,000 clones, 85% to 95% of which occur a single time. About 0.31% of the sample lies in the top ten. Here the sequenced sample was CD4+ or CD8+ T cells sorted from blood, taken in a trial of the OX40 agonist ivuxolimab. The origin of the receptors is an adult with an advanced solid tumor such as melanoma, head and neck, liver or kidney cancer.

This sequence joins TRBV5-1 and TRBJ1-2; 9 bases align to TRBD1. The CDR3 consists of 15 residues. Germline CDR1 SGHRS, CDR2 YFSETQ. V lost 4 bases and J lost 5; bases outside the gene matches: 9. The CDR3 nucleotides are TGCGCCAGCAGCCTAAGGACAGGGGTAGATTATGGCTACACCTTC. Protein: CASSLRTGVDYGYTF. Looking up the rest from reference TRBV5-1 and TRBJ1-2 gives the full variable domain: KAGVTQTPRYLIKTRGQQVTLSCSPISGHRSVSWYQQTPGQGLQFLFEYFSETQRNKGNFPGRFSGRQFSNSRSEMNVSTLELGDSALYLCASSLRTGVDYGYTFGSGTRLTVV.

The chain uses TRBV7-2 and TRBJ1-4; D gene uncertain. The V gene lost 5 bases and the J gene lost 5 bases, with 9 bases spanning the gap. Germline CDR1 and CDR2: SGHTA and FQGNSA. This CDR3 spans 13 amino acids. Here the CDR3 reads CASSVRENEKLFF. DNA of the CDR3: TGTGCCAGCAGCGTCCGGGAGAATGAAAAACTGTTTTTT.

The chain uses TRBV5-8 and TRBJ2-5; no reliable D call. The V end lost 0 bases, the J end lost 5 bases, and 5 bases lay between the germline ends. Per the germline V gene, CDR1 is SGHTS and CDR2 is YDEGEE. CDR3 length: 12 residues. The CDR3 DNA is TGTGCCAGCAGCTTGGGGTTGGAGACCCAGTACTTC. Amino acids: CASSLGLETQYF.

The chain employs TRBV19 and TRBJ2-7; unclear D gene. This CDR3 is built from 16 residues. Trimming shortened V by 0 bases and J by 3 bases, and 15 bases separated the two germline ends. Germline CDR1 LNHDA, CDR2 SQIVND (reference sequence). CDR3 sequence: CASSIEYATVGYEQYF. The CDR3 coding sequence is TGTGCCAGTAGTATAGAATACGCGACTGTTGGCTACGAGCAGTACTTC.

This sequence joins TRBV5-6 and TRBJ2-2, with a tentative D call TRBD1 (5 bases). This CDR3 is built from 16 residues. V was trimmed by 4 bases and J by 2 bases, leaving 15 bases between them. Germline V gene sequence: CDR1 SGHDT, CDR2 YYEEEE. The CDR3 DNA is TGTGCCAGCAGCGCCCAGGGTACCTACAACACCGGGGAGCTGTTTTTT. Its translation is CASSAQGTYNTGELFF.

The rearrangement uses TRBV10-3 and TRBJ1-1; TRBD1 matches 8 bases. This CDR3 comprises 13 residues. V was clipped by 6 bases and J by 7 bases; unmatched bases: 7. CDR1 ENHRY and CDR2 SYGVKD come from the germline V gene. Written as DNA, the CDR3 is TGTGCCATCAGGGGGACAGGCCCTATTGAAGCTTTCTTT. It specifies CAIRGTGPIEAFF.

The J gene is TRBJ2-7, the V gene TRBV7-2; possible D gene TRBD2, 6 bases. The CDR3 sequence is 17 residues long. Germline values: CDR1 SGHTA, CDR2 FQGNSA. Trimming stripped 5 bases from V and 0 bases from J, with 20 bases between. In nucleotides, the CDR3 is TGTGCCAGCAGCCCGGGTCTGGGCGGGATCCACTCCTACGAGCAGTACTTC. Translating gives CASSPGLGGIHSYEQYF.

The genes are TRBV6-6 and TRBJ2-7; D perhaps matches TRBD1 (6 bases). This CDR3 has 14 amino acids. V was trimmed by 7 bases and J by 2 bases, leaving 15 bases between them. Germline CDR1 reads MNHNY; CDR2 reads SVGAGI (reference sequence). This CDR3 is CASTLQGFTYEQYF. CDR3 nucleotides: TGTGCCAGCACCCTACAGGGATTCACCTACGAGCAGTACTTC.

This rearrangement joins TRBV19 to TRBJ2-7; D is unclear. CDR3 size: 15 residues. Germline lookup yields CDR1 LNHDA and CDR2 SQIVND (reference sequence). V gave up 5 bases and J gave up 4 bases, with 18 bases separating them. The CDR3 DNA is TGTGCCAGTAGTGACTCAGGCCAATTCAAGTACGAGCAGTACTTC. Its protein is CASSDSGQFKYEQYF.

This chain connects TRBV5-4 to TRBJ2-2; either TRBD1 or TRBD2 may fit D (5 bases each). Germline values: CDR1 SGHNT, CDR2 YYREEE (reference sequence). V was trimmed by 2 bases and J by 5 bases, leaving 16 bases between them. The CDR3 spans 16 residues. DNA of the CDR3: TGTGCCAGCAGCTTTCTGGGGACGGGCGGTACCGGGGAGCTGTTTTTT. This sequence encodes CASSFLGTGGTGELFF.

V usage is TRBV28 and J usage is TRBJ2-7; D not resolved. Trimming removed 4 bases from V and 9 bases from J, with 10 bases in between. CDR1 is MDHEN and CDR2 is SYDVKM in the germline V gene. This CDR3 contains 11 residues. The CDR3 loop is CASSSRVGQYF. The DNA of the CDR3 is TGTGCCAGCAGTTCCCGGGTGGGGCAGTACTTC.

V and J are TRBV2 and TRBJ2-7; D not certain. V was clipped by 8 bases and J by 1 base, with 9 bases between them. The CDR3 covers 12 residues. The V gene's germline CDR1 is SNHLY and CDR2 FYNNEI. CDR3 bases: TGTGCCAGCGTACTCCAGTCCTACGAGCAGTACTTC. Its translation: CASVLQSYEQYF.

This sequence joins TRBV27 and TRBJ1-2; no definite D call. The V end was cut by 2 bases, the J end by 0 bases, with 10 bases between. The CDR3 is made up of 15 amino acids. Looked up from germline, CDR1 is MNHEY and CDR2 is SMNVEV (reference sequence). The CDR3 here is CASSLKLGSNYGYTF. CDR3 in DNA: TGTGCCAGCAGTTTAAAACTGGGGTCTAACTATGGCTACACCTTC.

The CDR3 sequence is CASSLLIIPGARRAFF. The CDR3 DNA sequence: TGTGCCAGCAGCTTACTCATAATCCCAGGGGCCCGGAGAGCTTTCTTT. The V gene is TRBV11-2, the J gene TRBJ1-1; D is possibly TRBD1 (6 bases). Germline CDR1 is SGHAT and CDR2 is FQNNGV. V gave up 2 bases and J gave up 10 bases, with 23 bases separating them. The CDR3 extends over 16 amino acids.

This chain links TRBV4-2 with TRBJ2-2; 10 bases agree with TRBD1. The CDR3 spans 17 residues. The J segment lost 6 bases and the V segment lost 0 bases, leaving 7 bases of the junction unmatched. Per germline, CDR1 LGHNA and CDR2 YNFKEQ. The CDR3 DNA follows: TGTGCCAGCAGCCAAGATGGGAGACAGGGGGCCTCCGGGGAGCTGTTTTTT. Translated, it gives CASSQDGRQGASGELFF.

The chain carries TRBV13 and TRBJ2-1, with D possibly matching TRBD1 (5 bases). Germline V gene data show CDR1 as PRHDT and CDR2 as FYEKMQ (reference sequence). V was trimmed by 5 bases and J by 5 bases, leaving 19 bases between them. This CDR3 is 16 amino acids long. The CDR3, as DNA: TGTGCCAGCAGCCCCAGCCAGGGTGAGGCGCACAATGAGCAGTTCTTC. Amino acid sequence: CASSPSQGEAHNEQFF.

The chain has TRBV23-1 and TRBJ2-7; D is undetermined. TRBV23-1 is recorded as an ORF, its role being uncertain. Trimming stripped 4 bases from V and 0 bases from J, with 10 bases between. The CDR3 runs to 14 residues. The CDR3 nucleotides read TGCGCCAGCAGTCTCCGGGTCCGCTCCTACGAGCAGTACTTC. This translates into CASSLRVRSYEQYF.

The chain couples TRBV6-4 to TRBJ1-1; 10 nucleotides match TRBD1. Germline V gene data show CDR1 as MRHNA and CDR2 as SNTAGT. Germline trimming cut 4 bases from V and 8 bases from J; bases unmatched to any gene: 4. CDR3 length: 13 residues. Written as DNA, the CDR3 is TGTGCCAGCAGTGTAGACAGGGGGCGCGAAGCTTTCTTT. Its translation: CASSVDRGREAFF.

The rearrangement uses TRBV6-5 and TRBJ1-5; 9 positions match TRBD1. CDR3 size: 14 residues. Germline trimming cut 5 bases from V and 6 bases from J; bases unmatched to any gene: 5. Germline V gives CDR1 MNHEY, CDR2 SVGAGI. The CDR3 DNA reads TGTGCCAGCAGTACAGGGGGCCGAAGTCAGCCCCAGCATTTT. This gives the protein CASSTGGRSQPQHF.

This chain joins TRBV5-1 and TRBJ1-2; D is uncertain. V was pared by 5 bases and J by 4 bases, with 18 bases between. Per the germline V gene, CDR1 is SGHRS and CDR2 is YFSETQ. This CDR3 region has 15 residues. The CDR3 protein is CASSPRDPRTYGYTF. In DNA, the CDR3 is TGCGCCAGCAGTCCCAGAGACCCTAGGACCTATGGCTACACCTTC.

The CDR3 DNA is TGTGCCAGCAGTTTAGGGGAGGACTATGGCTACACCTTC. Its protein is CASSLGEDYGYTF. The chain carries TRBV6-5 and TRBJ1-2; maybe TRBD1 (5 bases). Trimming took 4 bases from V and 3 from J, leaving 9 bases between them. Per the germline V gene, CDR1 is MNHEY and CDR2 is SVGAGI. The CDR3 sequence is 13 residues long.

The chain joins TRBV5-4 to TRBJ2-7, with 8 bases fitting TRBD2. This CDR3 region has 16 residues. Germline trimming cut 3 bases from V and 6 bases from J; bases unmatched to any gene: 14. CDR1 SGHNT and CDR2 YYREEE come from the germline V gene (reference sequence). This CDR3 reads CASSSGTRTFRGEQYF. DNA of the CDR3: TGTGCCAGCAGCTCCGGGACTAGGACCTTTAGGGGCGAGCAGTACTTC. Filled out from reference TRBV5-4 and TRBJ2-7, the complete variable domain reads ETGVTQSPTHLIKTRGQQVTLRCSSQSGHNTVSWYQQALGQGPQFIFQYYREEENGRGNFPPRFSGLQFPNYSSELNVNALELDDSALYLCASSSGTRTFRGEQYFGPGTRLTVT.

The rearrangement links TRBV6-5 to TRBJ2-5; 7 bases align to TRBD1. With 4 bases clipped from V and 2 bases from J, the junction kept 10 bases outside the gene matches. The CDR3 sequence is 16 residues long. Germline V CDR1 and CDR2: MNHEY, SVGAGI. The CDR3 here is CASSLNPTGLQETQYF. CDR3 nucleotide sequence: TGTGCCAGCAGTTTAAACCCGACAGGGCTTCAAGAGACCCAGTACTTC.

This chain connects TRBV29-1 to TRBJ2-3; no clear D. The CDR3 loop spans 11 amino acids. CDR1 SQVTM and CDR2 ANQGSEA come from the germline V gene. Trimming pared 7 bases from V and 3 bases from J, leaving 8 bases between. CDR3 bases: TGCAGCGCCCAACCTACAGATACGCAGTATTTT. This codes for CSAQPTDTQYF.

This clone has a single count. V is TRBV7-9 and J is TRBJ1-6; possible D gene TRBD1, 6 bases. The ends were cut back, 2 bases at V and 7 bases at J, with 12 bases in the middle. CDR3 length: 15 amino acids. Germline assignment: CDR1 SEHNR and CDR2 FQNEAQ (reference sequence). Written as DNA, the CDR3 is TGTGCCAGCAGCTTACGGACAGCCCAGAATTCACCCCTCCACTTT. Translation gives CASSLRTAQNSPLHF. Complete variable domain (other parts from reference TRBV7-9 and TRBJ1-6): DTGVSQNPRHKITKRGQNVTFRCDPISEHNRLYWYRQTLGQGPEFLTYFQNEAQLEKSRLLSDRFSAERPKGSFSTLEIQRTEQGDSAMYLCASSLRTAQNSPLHFGNGTRLTVT.

This chain's CDR3 is CASSVGGGRAMDEQFF. The CDR3 nucleotides read TGTGCCAGCAGCGTTGGGGGCGGGAGGGCTATGGATGAGCAGTTCTTC. V usage is TRBV9 and J usage is TRBJ2-1; 9 bases fit TRBD2. The CDR3 runs 16 residues. CDR1 is SGDLS and CDR2 is YYNGEE in the germline V gene. Trimming removed 2 bases from V and 8 bases from J; junction bases left unmatched: 11.

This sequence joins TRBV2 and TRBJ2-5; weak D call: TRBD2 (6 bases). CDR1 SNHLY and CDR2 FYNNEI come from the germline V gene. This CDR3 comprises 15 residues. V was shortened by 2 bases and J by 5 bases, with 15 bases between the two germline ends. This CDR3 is CASSEQGGAGETQYF. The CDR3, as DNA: TGTGCCAGCAGTGAACAAGGAGGGGCCGGGGAGACCCAGTACTTC.

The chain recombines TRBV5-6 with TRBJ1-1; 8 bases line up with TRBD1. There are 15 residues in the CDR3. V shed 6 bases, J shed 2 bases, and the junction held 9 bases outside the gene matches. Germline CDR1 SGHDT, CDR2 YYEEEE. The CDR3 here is CASIGGQGYNTEAFF. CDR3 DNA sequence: TGTGCCAGCATTGGTGGACAGGGATATAACACTGAAGCTTTCTTT. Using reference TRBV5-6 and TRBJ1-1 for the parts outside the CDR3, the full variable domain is DAGVTQSPTHLIKTRGQQVTLRCSPKSGHDTVSWYQQALGQGPQFIFQYYEEEERQRGNFPDRFSGHQFPNYSSELNVNALLLGDSALYLCASIGGQGYNTEAFFGQGTRLTVV.